In its sample, the clone carrying this TCR beta chain was seen once. Its specificity is unknown. These data come from a study of OX40 agonist ivuxolimab in advanced cancers. In the study overall: Of mixed ages from about 23 to 79 and averaging approximately 60 years, the group was about 86% male. It was permissible to have had prior anti-PD-1, anti-PD-L1 or anti-CTLA-4 therapy, and about 40% had some.

Blood sampling took place at baseline, cycle 4 day 1, and cycle 7 day 1. Only in-frame clones appear in the TCRdb table, and some are missing; sequencing was by immunoSEQ multiplex PCR. The data hold about 53,000 clones, with roughly 84% observed a single time. General observations from the study: Expanded clones tended on average to be more numerous among CD8+ T cells than CD4+.

This CDR3 has 18 residues. Germline V gene sequence: CDR1 SGHTA, CDR2 FQGTGA. The V gene lost 1 base and the J gene lost 1 base, with 18 bases spanning the gap. The TCR was taken from an adult with an advanced solid tumor such as melanoma, head and neck, liver or kidney cancer. The sample consisted of CD4+ or CD8+ T cells sorted from blood, taken in a trial of the OX40 agonist ivuxolimab. This chain connects TRBV7-3 to TRBJ2-3, with D perhaps TRBD1 (6 bases). CDR3 region: CASSLIGGGVGGTDTQYF. The CDR3 nucleotides read TGTGCCAGCAGCTTAATAGGGGGTGGGGTAGGTGGCACAGATACGCAGTATTTT. The variable domain in full, completed from reference TRBV7-3 and TRBJ2-3, reads GAGVSQTPSNKVTEKGKYVELRCDPISGHTALYWYRQSLGQGPEFLIYFQGTGAADDSGLPNDRFFAVRPEGSVSTLKIQRTERGDSAVYLCASSLIGGGVGGTDTQYFGPGTRLTVL.